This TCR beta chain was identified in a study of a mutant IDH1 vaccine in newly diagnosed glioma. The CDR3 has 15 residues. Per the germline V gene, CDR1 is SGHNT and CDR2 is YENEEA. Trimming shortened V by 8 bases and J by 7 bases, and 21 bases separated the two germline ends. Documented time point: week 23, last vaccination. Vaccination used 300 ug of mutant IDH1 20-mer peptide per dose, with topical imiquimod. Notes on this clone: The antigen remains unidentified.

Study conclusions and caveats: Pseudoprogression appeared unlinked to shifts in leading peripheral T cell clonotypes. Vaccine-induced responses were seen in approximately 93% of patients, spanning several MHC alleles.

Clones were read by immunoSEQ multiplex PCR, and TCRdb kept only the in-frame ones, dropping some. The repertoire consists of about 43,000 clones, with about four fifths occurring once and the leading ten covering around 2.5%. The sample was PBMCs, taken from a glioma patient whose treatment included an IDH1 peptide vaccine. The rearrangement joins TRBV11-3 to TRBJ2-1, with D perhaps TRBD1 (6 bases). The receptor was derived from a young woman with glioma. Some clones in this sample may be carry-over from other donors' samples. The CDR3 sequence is CASVGGQRSPNEQFF. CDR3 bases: TGTGCCAGCGTTGGAGGACAGAGAAGTCCGAATGAGCAGTTCTTC.